This TCR beta chain was recorded in a study of shared clonotypes between healthy human individuals. Researchers partitioned CD4+ cells into CD45RA+ naive and CD45RA-negative memory subsets. V was trimmed by 5 bases and J by 2 bases, leaving 6 bases between them. The CDR3 has 12 amino acids. Germline V CDR1 and CDR2: SGHTA, FQGTGA. The table came from immunoSEQ multiplex PCR; TCRdb's copy has only in-frame clones and leaves some out. The repertoire includes 2 million to 2.5 million clones, approximately 90% of them detected once, and 0.37% sits in the top ten. Points on this clone: What it binds is not known. Additional DNA sequences in this sample encode the identical CDR3.

Findings and limits, study-wide: Few donors limited the genetic and exposure-history diversity represented.

The sequencing sample was made of naive CD4+ T cells from PBMCs. Subset denoted: CD45RA+ positively selected. J is TRBJ1-1 and V is TRBV7-3; no definite D call. The sequence derives from a man aged 18 to 30 in good health. Some clones in this sample may be carry-over from other donors' samples. The CDR3, as DNA: TGTGCCAGCAGCACGGGCAACACTGAAGCTTTCTTT. Translation gives CASSTGNTEAFF.